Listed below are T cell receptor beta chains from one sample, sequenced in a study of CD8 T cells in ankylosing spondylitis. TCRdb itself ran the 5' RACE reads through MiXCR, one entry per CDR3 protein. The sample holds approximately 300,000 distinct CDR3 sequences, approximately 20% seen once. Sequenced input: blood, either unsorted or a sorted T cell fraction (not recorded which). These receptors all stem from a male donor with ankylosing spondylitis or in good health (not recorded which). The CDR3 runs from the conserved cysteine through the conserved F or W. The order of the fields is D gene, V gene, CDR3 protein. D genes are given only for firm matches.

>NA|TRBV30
CAWSGGGFNQPQHF
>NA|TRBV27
CASGEGLNTEAFF
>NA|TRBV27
CASRQANYGYTF
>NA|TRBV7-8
CASSATGTQTHNSPLHF
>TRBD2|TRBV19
CASSSIAGDSSDEQFF
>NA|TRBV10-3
CAISGPGHTQYF
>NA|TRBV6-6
CASTDRPEEKLFF
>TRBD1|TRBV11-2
CASSHGQGSEEKLFF
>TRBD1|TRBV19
CASSIRGQVGNQPQHF
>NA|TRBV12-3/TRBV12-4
CASSLLTLEQFF
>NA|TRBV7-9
CASSHAAGDSPLHF
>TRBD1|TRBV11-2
CASSSETGSTDTQYF
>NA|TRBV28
CASSLVRAGNTEAFF
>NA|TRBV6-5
CASSYLGGTAETQYF
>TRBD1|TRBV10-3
CAISDGQGAYSPLHF
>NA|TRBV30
CAWSVQGNTEAFF
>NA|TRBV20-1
CSATKPSYNEQFF
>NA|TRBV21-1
CASSKLTRQETQYF
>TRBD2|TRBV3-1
CASSQDGRGGRSEQFF
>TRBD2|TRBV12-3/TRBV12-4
CASSVAGETQYF
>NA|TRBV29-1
CSATILDEQFF
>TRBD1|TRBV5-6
CASRVGQGAQETQYF
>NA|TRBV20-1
CSARALETQYF
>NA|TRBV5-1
CASSLGGPASTDTQYF
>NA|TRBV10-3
CAISESQSYSNQPQHF
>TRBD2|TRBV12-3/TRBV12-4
CASSLRESGTDTQYF
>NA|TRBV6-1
CASSPAGGATGELFF
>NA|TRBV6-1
CASSVSGFTGELFF
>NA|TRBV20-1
CSAQKGGEQFF
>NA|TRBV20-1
CSARVGREKLFF
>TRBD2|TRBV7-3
CASSLAGTSGQETQYF
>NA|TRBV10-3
CAISESNGVSGYTF
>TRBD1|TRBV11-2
CASSLSGTGGDEQFF
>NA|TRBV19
CASSSNSDPGTEAFF
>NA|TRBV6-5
CASSHDWQTTDTQYF
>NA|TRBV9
CASSAGPGRAKNIQYF
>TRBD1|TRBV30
CAWMRDRRYNEQFF
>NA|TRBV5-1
CASSLTAGPNTEAFF
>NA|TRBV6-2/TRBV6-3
CASSYSKTSPWYF
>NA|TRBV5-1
CASSKEPGANVLTF